This TCR beta chain stems from a study of blood T cell repertoires in COVID-19. Study-wide background: Samples of COVID-19 (acute and convalescent) were obtained from the United States, Italy and Spain.

Cohorts were based on clinical histories the participants reported. Generated by immunoSEQ multiplex PCR, the TCRdb table keeps only in-frame clones and is missing some. The sample shows hundreds of thousands of clones, roughly 88% of them seen only once. The CDR3 runs 18 residues. V shed 4 bases and J 5 bases; nucleotides not matched to a gene: 15. CDR1 is SGHTA and CDR2 is FQGTGA in the germline V gene. The chain recombines TRBV7-3 with TRBJ2-5, with 11 nucleotides matching TRBD2. The sample comprised PBMCs or T cells enriched from blood (not recorded which). The receptor was derived from a woman aged 50 to 60 with acute COVID-19. As DNA, the CDR3 is TGTGCCAGCAGCTCCGGAGCCCTAGCGGGAGGACTTCCTGAGACCCAGTACTTC. This codes for CASSSGALAGGLPETQYF.